This T cell receptor beta chain was identified in a study of OX40 agonist ivuxolimab in advanced cancers. Study details: In three patients, partial responses were observed, one with hepatocellular carcinoma and two with cutaneous melanoma.

This clone was observed a single time. Profiled with immunoSEQ multiplex PCR; TCRdb holds only in-frame clones, not every one. In the table there are over 80,000 clones, about 90% of which are singletons. Sample: CD4+ or CD8+ T cells sorted from blood, taken in a trial of the OX40 agonist ivuxolimab. The receptor's source is an adult with an advanced solid tumor such as melanoma, head and neck, liver or kidney cancer.

This chain's CDR3 is CASSPRGRGTDTQYF. CDR3 sequence (DNA): TGTGCCAGCAGTCCCAGAGGGAGAGGCACAGATACGCAGTATTTT. This chain joins TRBV11-3 and TRBJ2-3; perhaps TRBD2 as D (5 bases). CDR1 and CDR2 from the germline V gene are SGHNT and YENEEA. The V gene lost 6 bases and the J gene lost 1 base, with 14 bases spanning the gap. The CDR3 consists of 15 residues.